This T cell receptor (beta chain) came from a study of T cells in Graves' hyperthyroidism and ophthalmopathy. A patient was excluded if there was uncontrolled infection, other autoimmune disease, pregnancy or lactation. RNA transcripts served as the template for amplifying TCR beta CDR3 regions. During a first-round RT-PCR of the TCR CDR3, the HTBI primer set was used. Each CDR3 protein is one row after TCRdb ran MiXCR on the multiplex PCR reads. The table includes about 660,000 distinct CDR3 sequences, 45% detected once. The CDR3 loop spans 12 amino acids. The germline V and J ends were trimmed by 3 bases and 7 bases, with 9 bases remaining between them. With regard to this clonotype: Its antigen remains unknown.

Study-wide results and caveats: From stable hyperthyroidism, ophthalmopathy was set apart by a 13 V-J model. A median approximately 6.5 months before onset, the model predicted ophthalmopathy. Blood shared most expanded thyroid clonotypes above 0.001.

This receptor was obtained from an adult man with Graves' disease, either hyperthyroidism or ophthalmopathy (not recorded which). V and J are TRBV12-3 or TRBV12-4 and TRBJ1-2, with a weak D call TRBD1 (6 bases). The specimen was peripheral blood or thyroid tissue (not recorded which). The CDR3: CASSLGHGGYTF. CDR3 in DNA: TGTGCCAGCAGTTTGGGACATGGTGGCTACACCTTC.